Presented here are 3 T cell receptor beta chains from one specimen sequenced in a study of T cells in Graves' hyperthyroidism and ophthalmopathy (dated 2019 in TCRdb). Libraries came from multiplex PCR. Instrument on record: Illumina HiSeq 2000. The TCR beta CDR3 regions were amplified from RNA transcripts. The first round of RT-PCR for the TCR CDR3 was performed with the HTBI primer set and the Qiagen OneStep RT-PCR kit. TCRdb trimmed the raw reads at Q25, called clones with MiXCR and kept productive beta chains. A single entry per CDR3 protein holds the most common genes and DNA from its merged rows. Present in this sample are a few hundred thousand distinct CDR3 sequences, more than 12% of which were seen just once. The ten largest clones capture approximately 32% of the sample. Sequencing was done on a sample of blood. The receptors here all came from a woman aged 30 to 39 with Graves' hyperthyroidism.

The V and J genes are TRBV9 and TRBJ1-6; D call uncertain. The germline gives CDR1 SGDLS, CDR2 YYNGEE. Trimming removed 0 bases from V and 6 bases from J, with 10 bases in between. This CDR3 comprises 15 residues. CDR3 region: CASSVAPRPNSPLHF. The CDR3 DNA sequence: TGTGCCAGCAGCGTAGCTCCCCGGCCTAATTCACCCCTCCACTTT.

V usage is TRBV29-1 and J usage is TRBJ2-7, with 7 bases aligning to TRBD2. Germline lookup yields CDR1 SQVTM and CDR2 ANQGSEA. V shed 4 bases and J 3 bases; nucleotides not matched to a gene: 9. CDR3 length equals 14 residues. The CDR3 spells CSVGGGERGYEQYF. The DNA for the CDR3 is TGCAGCGTTGGGGGAGGGGAGAGAGGCTACGAGCAGTACTTC.

V usage is TRBV6-2 or TRBV6-3 and J usage is TRBJ2-7; the D gene is possibly TRBD2 (5 bases). Germline lookup yields CDR1 MNHEY and CDR2 SVGEGT. The CDR3 totals 15 residues. V lost 7 bases and J 5 bases, leaving 21 bases between the germline ends. The CDR3 region has the DNA TGTGCCAGCACCACCCACTCATCGGGGATCCACGAGCAGTACTTC. It encodes CASTTHSSGIHEQYF.